This T cell receptor (beta chain) stems from a study of cytomegalovirus exposure and HLA in healthy donors. Trimming at V came to 4 bases and at J to 8 bases, leaving 7 bases not matched to a gene. CDR3 length: 13 amino acids. Germline values: CDR1 SGHRS, CDR2 YFSETQ. With regard to this clone: Its antigen remains unidentified.

In the PCR, 60 Vbeta and 13 Jbeta primers were used. The table came from immunoSEQ multiplex PCR; TCRdb's copy has only in-frame clones and leaves some out. The sample lists about 300,000 clones; around 86% were seen once. The study, taken as a whole, reports: Most subjects' HLA-A and HLA-B alleles were reportedly predicted from TCR beta sequences.

Input material: PBMCs. This chain uses TRBV5-1 with TRBJ1-2, with 8 bases identical to TRBD1. This TCR came from a middle-aged man in good health and CMV-seropositive. This chain's CDR3 is CASSPRDRMGYTF. In nucleotides, the CDR3 is TGCGCCAGCAGCCCCCGGGACAGGATGGGCTACACCTTC.